This T cell receptor (beta chain) was sequenced in a study of PD-L1 blockade in urothelial cancer. Study context: Patients, treated from about 2014 onward, received atezolizumab 1,200 mg intravenously every 3 weeks.

Stated time point: pretreatment peripheral blood. Trimming took off 0 bases at V and 6 bases at J, with 17 bases between the two ends. The length of the CDR3 is 17 residues. Germline CDR1 is MGHDK and CDR2 is SYGVNS. Assay used: immunoSEQ multiplex PCR; TCRdb lists only in-frame clones, some missing. The sample shows under 80,000 clones, roughly 79% of them seen only once. This clonotype was obtained from a man aged 70 or older with urothelial cancer. J is TRBJ2-2 and V is TRBV25-1; possibly TRBD2 for D (7 bases). The sample here was PBMCs, taken around atezolizumab (anti-PD-L1) treatment. Here the CDR3 reads CASSEYKRTGGSGELFF. CDR3 bases: TGTGCCAGCAGTGAATATAAGAGGACGGGGGGCTCCGGGGAGCTGTTTTTT.